The 29 T cell receptor beta chains below all came from one sample that was sequenced in a study of response to subunit inactivated influenza vaccine (dated by TCRdb to the late 2010s). The protocol used for the library was RT-PCR. Sequencing relied on an Illumina HiSeq 2500. TCRdb reprocessed the public reads (quality trimming at Q25 with fastp, clone calling with MiXCR) and kept in-frame beta chains. Every entry covers one CDR3 protein and lists the most common genes and DNA from its rows. Present in this sample are about 620,000 distinct CDR3 sequences, about 11% of which were seen just once. Of the sample, more than 9.5% falls within the top ten clones. This sample was also put to use in a study of T cells expressing NK-cell markers. The other study reports the following: TCR beta cDNA libraries were made by 5'RACE template switching that added a universal primer site and unique molecular identifiers.

This material consisted of PBMCs from blood, taken on the day of vaccination. These receptors came from a man aged 45-60 years who received an inactivated influenza vaccine. Donor details come from another sample of the same person, matched by shared clones.

This clonotype was seen more than once but under ten times. The chain uses TRBV5-1 and TRBJ2-7; 9 positions agree with TRBD1. The CDR3 runs to 14 residues. Germline assignment: CDR1 SGHRS and CDR2 YFSETQ. With V trimmed by 4 bases and J by 1 base, 3 bases remained unmatched. DNA of the CDR3: TGCGCCAGCAGCGGCGGGACAGGGTCCTACGAGCAGTACTTC. It is translated as CASSGGTGSYEQYF.

This chain joins TRBV10-2 and TRBJ1-3; tentatively, D is TRBD1 (5 bases). Trimming left V 5 bases short and J 0 bases short, with 11 bases between. In germline, CDR1 is WSHSY, CDR2 SAAADI. The CDR3 consists of 15 residues. The CDR3 DNA sequence: TGCGCCAGCAGTTCAACAGGCACCTCTGGAAACACCATATATTTT. Its translation is CASSSTGTSGNTIYF.

This clonotype was seen a few times. This chain links TRBV28 with TRBJ1-1; 8 bases fit TRBD1. Per germline, CDR1 MDHEN and CDR2 SYDVKM. The CDR3 loop spans 17 amino acids. V lost 8 bases, J lost 2 bases, and 16 bases stayed unmatched. The CDR3 here is CASAVPGQVTRNTEAFF. The CDR3 nucleotides are TGTGCCAGCGCCGTACCGGGACAGGTTACGAGAAACACTGAAGCTTTCTTT.

This clonotype was observed many times. The chain has TRBV15 and TRBJ2-5, with D hard to call. Trimming took off 1 base at V and 5 bases at J, with 8 bases between the two ends. Germline loops: CDR1 LNHNV, CDR2 YYDKDF (reference sequence). CDR3 size: 13 residues. CDR3 loop: CATSRALDETQYF. In DNA, the CDR3 is TGTGCCACCAGCAGAGCTTTGGACGAGACCCAGTACTTC.

This clonotype was detected only a few times. The V and J genes are TRBV14 and TRBJ2-5, with D tentatively TRBD2 (7 bases). From germline, CDR1 is SGHDN and CDR2 FVKESK. Trimming removed 0 bases from V and 5 bases from J, with 16 bases in between. This CDR3 has 16 amino acids. This CDR3 reads CASSQDRGRGGETQYF. CDR3 in DNA: TGTGCCAGCAGCCAAGATCGAGGCAGGGGAGGGGAGACCCAGTACTTC.

J is TRBJ2-3 and V is TRBV20-1; a possible D gene is TRBD2 (5 bases). V gave up 0 bases and J gave up 8 bases, with 9 bases separating them. The germline gives CDR1 DFQATT, CDR2 SNEGSKA (reference sequence). The CDR3 sequence is 12 residues long. CDR3 coding DNA: TGCAGTGCTAGAGATCCCCTAGCTACGCAGTATTTT. It encodes CSARDPLATQYF.

J is TRBJ2-5 and V is TRBV21-1; TRBD1 is the table's D call and was not checked against the DNA. TRBV21-1 is given as a pseudogene. This CDR3 region has 14 residues. This CDR3 is CASSNLQVAETQYF. The CDR3 region has the DNA TGTGCCAGCAGCAACCTACAGGTGGCAGAGACCCAGTACTTC.

This rearrangement joins TRBV30 to TRBJ1-5; 10 nucleotides match TRBD1. The CDR3 consists of 16 residues. V dropped 1 base and J dropped 1; count of bases not matched to a gene: 4. Germline assignment: CDR1 GTSNPN and CDR2 SVGIG (reference sequence). CDR3: CAWSAGTGESNQPQHF. The CDR3 bases are TGTGCCTGGAGTGCCGGGACAGGGGAGAGCAATCAGCCCCAGCATTTT.

V is TRBV5-1 and J is TRBJ1-1; perhaps TRBD1 as D (5 bases). Germline-derived CDR1 and CDR2 are SGHRS and YFSETQ. The CDR3 covers 14 residues. Trimming removed 6 bases from V and 1 base from J, with 13 bases in between. CDR3 amino acids: CASTALGTNTEAFF. The CDR3 nucleotides read TGCGCCAGCACCGCTTTAGGGACGAACACTGAAGCTTTCTTT.

Worth noting for this clonotype: One end of the junction varies from germline; a read error may be responsible. The gene calls are TRBV19 and TRBJ1-5; no clear D. Per germline, CDR1 LNHDA and CDR2 SQIVND (reference sequence). There are 12 residues in the CDR3. CDR3 in DNA: TGTGCCAGTAGTAAGGAGCATCATCCCCAGCATTTT. Residues: CASSKEHHPQHF.

The chain employs TRBV7-9 and TRBJ2-5, with no clear D. Per the germline V gene, CDR1 is SEHNR and CDR2 is FQNEAQ (reference sequence). V dropped 3 bases and J dropped 5 bases, with 10 bases sitting between them. The CDR3 runs to 13 residues. The CDR3 nucleotides read TGTGCCAGCAGCTTTCTATGGGTGGAGACCCAGTACTTC. Its translation: CASSFLWVETQYF.

This clonotype was found many times. The rearrangement joins TRBV5-1 to TRBJ2-3; no clear D gene. From germline, CDR1 is SGHRS and CDR2 YFSETQ. V was trimmed by 0 bases and J by 6 bases, leaving 11 bases between them. CDR3 length equals 14 residues. CDR3 bases: TGCGCCAGCAGCTTGGGTGCACCCGGGGATACGCAGTATTTT. Amino acid sequence: CASSLGAPGDTQYF.

The chain has TRBV18 and TRBJ1-1, with a weak D call TRBD1 (6 bases). This CDR3 region has 15 residues. CDR1 KGHSH and CDR2 LQKENI come from the germline V gene. V shed 3 bases and J shed 0 bases, with 11 bases lying between them. In nucleotides, the CDR3 is TGTGCCAGCTCACCGGCGACAGGACTGAACACTGAAGCTTTCTTT. Its translation is CASSPATGLNTEAFF.

This clonotype was observed a few times. The chain employs TRBV12-3 or TRBV12-4 and TRBJ2-5, with D tentatively TRBD1 (6 bases). Deletions cut 7 bases from V and 0 bases from J, with 9 bases between. This CDR3 has 13 amino acids. The CDR3 sequence is CASTGHNQETQYF. In DNA form, the CDR3 reads TGTGCCAGCACGGGACACAACCAAGAGACCCAGTACTTC.

This clonotype turned up a few times. The chain uses TRBV6-2 or TRBV6-3 and TRBJ2-1; D not resolved. Germline-derived CDR1 and CDR2 are MNHEY and SVGEGT. The V and J ends lost 2 bases and 6 bases respectively, with 5 bases between them. The CDR3 covers 12 residues. The CDR3 loop is CASSYGPNEQFF. The CDR3 DNA sequence: TGTGCCAGCAGTTACGGTCCCAATGAGCAGTTCTTC.

This clonotype was recorded many times. This chain connects TRBV28 to TRBJ1-6; maybe TRBD1 (5 bases). V was clipped by 6 bases and J by 5 bases, with 8 bases between them. The CDR3 spans 13 residues. Germline CDR1 is MDHEN and CDR2 is SYDVKM. The CDR3: CASRGLHNSPLHF. In DNA form, the CDR3 reads TGTGCCAGCAGGGGACTCCATAATTCACCCCTCCACTTT.

This clonotype has more than one count but fewer than ten. The J gene is TRBJ2-3, the V gene TRBV5-1; D is unclear. The germline V gene has CDR1 SGHRS and CDR2 YFSETQ. V was clipped by 5 bases and J by 0 bases, with 10 bases between them. This CDR3 comprises 14 residues. CDR3 region: CASRRVTSTDTQYF. Here the CDR3 DNA reads TGCGCCAGCAGGCGCGTAACTAGCACAGATACGCAGTATTTT.

A few counts support this clonotype. The V and J genes are TRBV7-8 and TRBJ2-7, with TRBD2 matching over 10 bases. V lost 7 bases, J lost 1 base, and 10 bases stayed unmatched. This CDR3 has 16 residues. Germline V gives CDR1 SGHVS, CDR2 FQNEAQ. The CDR3 coding sequence is TGTGCCAGCACCGACAGGGTACTAGCGGGGTCCTACGAGCAGTACTTC. Translated: CASTDRVLAGSYEQYF. The variable domain in full, with the rest retrieved from reference TRBV7-8 and TRBJ2-7, is GAGVSQSPRYKVAKRGQDVALRCDPISGHVSLFWYQQALGQGPEFLTYFQNEAQLDKSGLPSDRFFAERPEGSVSTLKIQRTQQEDSAVYLCASTDRVLAGSYEQYFGPGTRLTVT.

This clonotype was counted only a few times. In DNA form, the CDR3 reads TGCAGCGTTGCCAGTACTACAGATACGCAGTATTTT. The encoded protein is CSVASTTDTQYF. The chain couples TRBV29-1 to TRBJ2-3; D not resolved. The CDR3 loop spans 12 amino acids. V was cut by 4 bases and J by 3 bases, with 8 bases left in between. Germline CDR1 is SQVTM and CDR2 is ANQGSEA.

V usage is TRBV6-1 and J usage is TRBJ2-7; the D gene could be TRBD1 or TRBD2 (7 bases each). Per the germline V gene, CDR1 is MNHNS and CDR2 is SASEGT. CDR3 length: 16 residues. V was cut by 5 bases and J by 3 bases, with 20 bases left in between. CDR3 loop: CASSPRSTGEGYEQYF. In DNA form, the CDR3 reads TGTGCCAGCAGTCCCCGCAGCACAGGGGAGGGCTACGAGCAGTACTTC.

In its sample, this clonotype was seen a few times. This chain connects TRBV5-1 to TRBJ2-2; D remains unclear. Trimming stripped 0 bases from V and 7 bases from J, with 7 bases between. The CDR3 runs to 13 residues. Germline lookup yields CDR1 SGHRS and CDR2 YFSETQ. The CDR3 protein is CASSLDWGGELFF. The CDR3 coding sequence is TGCGCCAGCAGCTTGGACTGGGGCGGGGAGCTGTTTTTT.

This clonotype has only a few counts. The CDR3 coding sequence is TGTGCCAGCACGACGGGATACACAGATACGCAGTATTTT. As protein: CASTTGYTDTQYF. This chain uses TRBV2 with TRBJ2-3, with D possibly TRBD2 on 5 matching bases. CDR1 SNHLY and CDR2 FYNNEI come from the germline V gene. Trimming removed 7 bases from V and 2 bases from J, with 10 bases in between. This CDR3 is 13 amino acids long.

This chain connects TRBV2 to TRBJ2-1; unclear D gene. V was trimmed by 0 bases and J by 14 bases, leaving 14 bases between them. CDR1 is SNHLY, CDR2 FYNNEI, per germline. The CDR3 has 13 amino acids. Here the CDR3 reads CASSEAPQNRKFF. The CDR3 DNA reads as TGTGCCAGCAGTGAAGCTCCCCAAAATCGTAAGTTCTTC. Full variable domain (outside the CDR3, taken from reference TRBV2 and TRBJ2-1): EPEVTQTPSHQVTQMGQEVILRCVPISNHLYFYWYRQILGQKVEFLVSFYNNEISEKSEIFDDQFSVERPDGSNFTLKIRSTKLEDSAMYFCASSEAPQNRKFFGPGTRLTVL.

V is TRBV10-3 and J is TRBJ2-3, with TRBD2 identical over 13 bases. Germline trimming cut 6 bases from V and 2 bases from J; bases unmatched to any gene: 8. The CDR3 contains 17 residues. Germline CDR1 reads ENHRY; CDR2 reads SYGVKD. The CDR3 protein is CAISARGLAGSTDTQYF. CDR3 DNA sequence: TGTGCCATCAGCGCTCGGGGACTAGCGGGGTCCACAGATACGCAGTATTTT.

This clonotype was counted between two and nine times. The V gene is TRBV12-3 or TRBV12-4, the J gene TRBJ1-5; no firm D call. This CDR3 comprises 14 residues. V gave up 0 bases and J gave up 7 bases, with 10 bases separating them. The CDR3 sequence is CASSLAARQQPQHF. The CDR3 bases are TGTGCCAGCAGTTTAGCCGCCCGGCAGCAGCCCCAGCATTTT.

This clonotype was counted only a few times. V gene TRBV10-3 combines with J gene TRBJ2-2; TRBD1 is a possible D gene (6 bases). The CDR3 totals 15 residues. Trimming took off 7 bases at V and 2 bases at J, with 14 bases between the two ends. Germline assignment: CDR1 ENHRY and CDR2 SYGVKD. Here the CDR3 reads CAITRGQTNTGELFF. The CDR3 DNA follows: TGTGCCATCACAAGAGGACAGACCAACACCGGGGAGCTGTTTTTT.

The rearrangement uses TRBV5-1 and TRBJ2-1, with 8 bases fitting TRBD2. With 4 bases clipped from V and 6 bases from J, the junction kept 12 bases outside the gene matches. CDR1 and CDR2 (germline): SGHRS, YFSETQ. There are 16 residues in the CDR3. The CDR3: CASSPSPGTRSNEQFF. As DNA, the CDR3 is TGCGCCAGCAGCCCGAGTCCCGGGACTAGGTCCAATGAGCAGTTCTTC.

The sample holds a few counts of this clonotype. The chain recombines TRBV7-9 with TRBJ2-1, with 11 bases fitting TRBD2. V lost 5 bases, J lost 5 bases, and 11 bases stayed unmatched. The length of the CDR3 is 17 residues. The germline V gene encodes CDR1 SEHNR and CDR2 FQNEAQ (reference sequence). In DNA, the CDR3 is TGTGCCAGCAGCACCGGGACTAGCGGAGAAACAAACAATGAGCAGTTCTTC. It is translated as CASSTGTSGETNNEQFF. The entire variable domain, with the rest obtained from reference TRBV7-9 and TRBJ2-1, is as follows: DTGVSQNPRHKITKRGQNVTFRCDPISEHNRLYWYRQTLGQGPEFLTYFQNEAQLEKSRLLSDRFSAERPKGSFSTLEIQRTEQGDSAMYLCASSTGTSGETNNEQFFGPGTRLTVL.

This clonotype was found a few times. This chain links TRBV19 with TRBJ2-7; D possibly matches TRBD1 or TRBD2 (5 bases each). V gave up 10 bases and J gave up 4 bases, with 14 bases separating them. CDR3 length: 12 amino acids. Germline-derived CDR1 and CDR2 are LNHDA and SQIVND (reference sequence). CDR3 nucleotides: TGTGCCACGGTCGGGGCTGGGTACGAGCAGTACTTC. This sequence encodes CATVGAGYEQYF.